Each of the 3 T cell receptor beta chains below was sequenced from the same sample in a study of blood T cell repertoires in COVID-19. The data were produced by immunoSEQ multiplex PCR, yet TCRdb's version contains in-frame clones alone and is incomplete. The sample yields roughly 350,000 clones, 85% seen once. The sequencing sample was made of peripheral blood. These TCRs come from a woman in her late teens or twenties with acute or convalescent COVID-19.

A single count supports this clone. J is TRBJ1-2 and V is TRBV2, with D hard to call. The V and J ends lost 6 bases and 3 bases respectively, with 11 bases between them. CDR1 SNHLY and CDR2 FYNNEI come from the germline V gene. The length of the CDR3 is 13 residues. CDR3 amino acids: CASSRQSDYGYTF. CDR3 nucleotides: TGTGCCAGCAGCCGACAATCCGACTATGGCTACACCTTC.

The gene calls are TRBV19 and TRBJ1-5; 7 bases line up with TRBD1. With 7 bases clipped from V and 4 bases from J, the junction kept 7 bases outside the gene matches. The CDR3 is 14 amino acids. Germline CDR1 is LNHDA and CDR2 is SQIVND (reference sequence). The CDR3 DNA sequence: TGTGCCAGTACGGGACAGACCTGGAATCAGCCCCAGCATTTT. Translation: CASTGQTWNQPQHF. Complete variable domain (other parts from reference TRBV19 and TRBJ1-5): DGGITQSPKYLFRKEGQNVTLSCEQNLNHDAMYWYRQDPGQGLRLIYYSQIVNDFQKGDIAEGYSVSREKKESFPLTVTSAQKNPTAFYLCASTGQTWNQPQHFGDGTRLSIL.

The chain has TRBV10-3 and TRBJ1-3; D not resolved. Per germline, CDR1 ENHRY and CDR2 SYGVKD. This CDR3 has 14 residues. V lost 8 bases and J lost 0, with 11 bases in between. As DNA, the CDR3 is TGTGCCATCCAACATGGCAGCTCTGGAAACACCATATATTTT. Encoded protein: CAIQHGSSGNTIYF.